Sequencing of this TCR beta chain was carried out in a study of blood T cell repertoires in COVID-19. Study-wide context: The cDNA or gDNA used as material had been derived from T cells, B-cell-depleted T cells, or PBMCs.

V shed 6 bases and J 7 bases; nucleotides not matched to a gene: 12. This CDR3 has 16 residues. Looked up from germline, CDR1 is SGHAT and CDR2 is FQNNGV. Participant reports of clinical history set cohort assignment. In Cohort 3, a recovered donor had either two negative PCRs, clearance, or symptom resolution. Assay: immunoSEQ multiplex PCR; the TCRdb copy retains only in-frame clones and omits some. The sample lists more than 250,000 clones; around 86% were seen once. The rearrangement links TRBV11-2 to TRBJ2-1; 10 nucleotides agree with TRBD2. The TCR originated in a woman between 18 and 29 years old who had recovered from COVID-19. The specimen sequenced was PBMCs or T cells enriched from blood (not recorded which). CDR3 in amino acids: CASSVGLAGATNEQFF. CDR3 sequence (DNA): TGTGCCAGCAGTGTAGGGCTAGCGGGAGCAACGAATGAGCAGTTCTTC.